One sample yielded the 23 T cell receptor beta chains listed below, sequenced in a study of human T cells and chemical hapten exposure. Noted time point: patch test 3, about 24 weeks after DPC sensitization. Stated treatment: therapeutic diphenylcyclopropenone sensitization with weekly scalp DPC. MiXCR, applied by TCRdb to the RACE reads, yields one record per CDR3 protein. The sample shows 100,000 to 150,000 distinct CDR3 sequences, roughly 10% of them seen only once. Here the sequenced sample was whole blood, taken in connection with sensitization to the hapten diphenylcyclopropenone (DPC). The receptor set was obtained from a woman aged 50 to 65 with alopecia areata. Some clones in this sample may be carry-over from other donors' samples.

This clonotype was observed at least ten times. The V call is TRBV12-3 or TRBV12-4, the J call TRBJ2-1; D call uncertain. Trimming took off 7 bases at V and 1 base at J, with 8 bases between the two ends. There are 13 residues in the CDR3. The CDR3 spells CASTYGSYNEQFF. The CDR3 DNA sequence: TGTGCCAGCACCTACGGGTCCTACAATGAGCAGTTCTTC.

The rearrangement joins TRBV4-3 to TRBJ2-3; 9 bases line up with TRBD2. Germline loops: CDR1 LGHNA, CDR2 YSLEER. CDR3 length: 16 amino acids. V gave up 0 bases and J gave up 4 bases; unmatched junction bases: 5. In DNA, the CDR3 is TGCGCCAGCAGCCAAGATGGCGGGAGGGCGTCAGATACGCAGTATTTT. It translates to CASSQDGGRASDTQYF.

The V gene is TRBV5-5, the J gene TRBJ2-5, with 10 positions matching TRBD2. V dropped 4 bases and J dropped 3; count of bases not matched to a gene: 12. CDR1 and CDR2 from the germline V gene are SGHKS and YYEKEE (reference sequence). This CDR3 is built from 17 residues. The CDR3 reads CASSPGLAELGEETQYF. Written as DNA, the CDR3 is TGTGCCAGCAGCCCTGGACTAGCGGAACTTGGGGAAGAGACCCAGTACTTC.

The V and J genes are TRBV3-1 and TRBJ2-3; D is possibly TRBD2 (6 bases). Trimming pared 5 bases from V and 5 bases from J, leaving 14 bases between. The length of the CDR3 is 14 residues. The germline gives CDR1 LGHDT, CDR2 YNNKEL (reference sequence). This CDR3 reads CASSSRDSGDTQYF. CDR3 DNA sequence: TGTGCCAGCAGCTCCCGGGACTCGGGAGATACGCAGTATTTT.

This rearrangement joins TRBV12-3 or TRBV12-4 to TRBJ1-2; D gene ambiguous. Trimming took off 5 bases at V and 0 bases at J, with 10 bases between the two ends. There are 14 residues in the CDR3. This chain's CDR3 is CASSPQPPNYGYTF. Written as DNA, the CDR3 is TGTGCCAGCAGTCCCCAGCCCCCTAACTATGGCTACACCTTC.

CDR3 DNA: TGCGCCAGCAGCCAAGAGATGGGGACAGTTGGGAATAGCAATCAGCCCCAGCATTTT. Protein: CASSQEMGTVGNSNQPQHF. This sequence joins TRBV4-3 and TRBJ1-5, with 7 nucleotides matching TRBD1. This CDR3 is 19 amino acids long. V shed 0 bases and J 0 bases; nucleotides not matched to a gene: 11. CDR1 and CDR2 (germline): LGHNA, YSLEER.

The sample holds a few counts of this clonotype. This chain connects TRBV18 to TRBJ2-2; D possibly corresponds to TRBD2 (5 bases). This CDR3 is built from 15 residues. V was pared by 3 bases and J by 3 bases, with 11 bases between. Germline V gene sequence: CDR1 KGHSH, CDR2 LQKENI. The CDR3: CASSPLSGYTGELFF. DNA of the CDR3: TGTGCCAGCTCACCTTTAAGCGGTTACACCGGGGAGCTGTTTTTT.

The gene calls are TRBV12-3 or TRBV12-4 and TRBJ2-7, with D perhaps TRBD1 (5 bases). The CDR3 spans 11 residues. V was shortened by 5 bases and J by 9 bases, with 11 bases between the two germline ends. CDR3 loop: CASSSTGRQYF. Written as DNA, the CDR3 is TGTGCCAGCAGTAGTACAGGTCGGCAGTACTTC.

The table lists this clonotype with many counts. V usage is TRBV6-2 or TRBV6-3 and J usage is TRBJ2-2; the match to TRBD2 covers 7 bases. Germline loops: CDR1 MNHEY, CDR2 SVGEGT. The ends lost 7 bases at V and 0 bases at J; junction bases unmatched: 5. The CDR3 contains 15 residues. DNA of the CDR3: TGTGCCAGCATGTTTGGGGGGGCGAACACCGGGGAGCTGTTTTTT. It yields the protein CASMFGGANTGELFF.

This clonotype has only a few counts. The CDR3 sequence: CASSYPPETQYF. For the CDR3, the DNA is TGTGCCAGCAGTTACCCTCCAGAGACCCAGTACTTC. J is TRBJ2-5 and V is TRBV6-5, with no clear D. CDR1 and CDR2 (germline): MNHEY, SVGAGI. With 2 bases removed from V and 4 bases from J, the gap between germline ends came to 5 bases. The CDR3 consists of 12 residues.

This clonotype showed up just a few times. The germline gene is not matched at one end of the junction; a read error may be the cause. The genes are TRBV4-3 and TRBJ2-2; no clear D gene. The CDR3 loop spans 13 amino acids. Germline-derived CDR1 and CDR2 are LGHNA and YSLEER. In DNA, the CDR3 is TGTGCCAGCAGCCAAGATCTGAGCTGGGAGCTGTTTTTT. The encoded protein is CASSQDLSWELFF.

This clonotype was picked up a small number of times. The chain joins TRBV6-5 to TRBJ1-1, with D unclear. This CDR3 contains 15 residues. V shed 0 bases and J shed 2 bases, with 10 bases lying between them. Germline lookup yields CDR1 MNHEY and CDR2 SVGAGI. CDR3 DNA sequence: TGTGCCAGCAGTTACTCCTCGGGGTCTAACACTGAAGCTTTCTTT. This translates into CASSYSSGSNTEAFF.

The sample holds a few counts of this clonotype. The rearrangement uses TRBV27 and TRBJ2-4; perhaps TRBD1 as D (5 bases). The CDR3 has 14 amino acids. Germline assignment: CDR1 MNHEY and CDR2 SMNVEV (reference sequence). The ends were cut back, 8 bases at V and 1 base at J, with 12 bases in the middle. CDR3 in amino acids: CASAPAGAKNIQYF. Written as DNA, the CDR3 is TGTGCCAGCGCGCCGGCAGGGGCCAAAAACATTCAGTACTTC.

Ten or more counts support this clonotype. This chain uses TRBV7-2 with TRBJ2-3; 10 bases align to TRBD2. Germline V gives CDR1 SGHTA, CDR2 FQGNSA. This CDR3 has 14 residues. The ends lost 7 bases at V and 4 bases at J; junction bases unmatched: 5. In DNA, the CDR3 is TGTGCCAGCAACTTGCTAGCGGGAGCAGATACGCAGTATTTT. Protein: CASNLLAGADTQYF. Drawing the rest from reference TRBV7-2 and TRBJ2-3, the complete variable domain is GAGVSQSPSNKVTEKGKDVELRCDPISGHTALYWYRQSLGQGLEFLIYFQGNSAPDKSGLPSDRFSAERTGGSVSTLTIQRTQQEDSAVYLCASNLLAGADTQYFGPGTRLTVL.

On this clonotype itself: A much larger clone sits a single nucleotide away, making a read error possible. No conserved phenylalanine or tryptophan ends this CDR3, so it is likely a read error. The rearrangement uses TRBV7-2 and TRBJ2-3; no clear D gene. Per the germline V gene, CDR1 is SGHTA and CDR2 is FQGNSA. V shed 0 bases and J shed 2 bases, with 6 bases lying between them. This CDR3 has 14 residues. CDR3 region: CASSLAGLTDTQYL. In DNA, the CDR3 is TGTGCCAGCAGCTTAGCGGGTCTCACAGATACGCAGTATCTT.

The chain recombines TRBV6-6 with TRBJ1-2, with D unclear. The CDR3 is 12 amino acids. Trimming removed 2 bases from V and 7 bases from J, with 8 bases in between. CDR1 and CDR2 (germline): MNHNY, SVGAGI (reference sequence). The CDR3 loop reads CASSYEAVGYTF. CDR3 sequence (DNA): TGTGCCAGCAGTTACGAGGCGGTTGGCTACACCTTC.

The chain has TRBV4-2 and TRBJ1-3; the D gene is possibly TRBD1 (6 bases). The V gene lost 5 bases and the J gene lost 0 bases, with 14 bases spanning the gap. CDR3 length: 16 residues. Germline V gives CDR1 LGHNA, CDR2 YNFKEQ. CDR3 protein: CASSSQGMSSGNTIYF. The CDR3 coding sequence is TGTGCCAGCAGCTCACAGGGCATGAGCTCTGGAAACACCATATATTTT.

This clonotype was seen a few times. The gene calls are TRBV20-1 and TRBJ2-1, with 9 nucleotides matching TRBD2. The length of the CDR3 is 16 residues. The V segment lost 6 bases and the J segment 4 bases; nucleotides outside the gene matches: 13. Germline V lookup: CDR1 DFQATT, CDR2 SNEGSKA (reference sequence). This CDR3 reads CSASSGIKLGYNEQFF. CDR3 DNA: TGCAGTGCCTCTAGCGGGATAAAGCTCGGGTACAATGAGCAGTTCTTC.

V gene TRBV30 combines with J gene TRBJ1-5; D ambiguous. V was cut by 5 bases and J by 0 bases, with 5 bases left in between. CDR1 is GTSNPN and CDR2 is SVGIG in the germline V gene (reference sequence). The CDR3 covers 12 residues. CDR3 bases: TGTGCCTGGTCATATAGCAATCAGCCCCAGCATTTT. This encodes CAWSYSNQPQHF. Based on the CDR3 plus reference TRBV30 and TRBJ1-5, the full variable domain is SQTIHQWPATLVQPVGSPLSLECTVEGTSNPNLYWYRQAAGRGLQLLFYSVGIGQISSEVPQNLSASRPQDRQFILSSKKLLLSDSGFYLCAWSYSNQPQHFGDGTRLSIL.

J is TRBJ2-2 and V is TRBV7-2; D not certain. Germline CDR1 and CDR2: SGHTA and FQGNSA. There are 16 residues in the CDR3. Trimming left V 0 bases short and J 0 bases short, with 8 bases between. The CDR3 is CASSLAGRANTGELFF. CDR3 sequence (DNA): TGTGCCAGCAGCTTAGCAGGACGGGCGAACACCGGGGAGCTGTTTTTT.

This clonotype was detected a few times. Here the CDR3 DNA reads TGTGCCAGCAGCAAAACGTGGGGAGATGAGACCCAGTACTTC. Its protein product is CASSKTWGDETQYF. The rearrangement joins TRBV7-8 to TRBJ2-5, with D perhaps TRBD2 (5 bases). Deletions cut 5 bases from V and 5 bases from J, with 15 bases between. CDR1 and CDR2 (germline): SGHVS, FQNEAQ. The CDR3 spans 14 residues.

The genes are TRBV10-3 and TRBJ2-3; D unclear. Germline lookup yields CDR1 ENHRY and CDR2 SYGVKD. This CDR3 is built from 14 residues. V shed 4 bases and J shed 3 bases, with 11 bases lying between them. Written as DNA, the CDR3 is TGTGCCATCAGTGGTATAGATTCGACAGATACGCAGTATTTT. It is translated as CAISGIDSTDTQYF.

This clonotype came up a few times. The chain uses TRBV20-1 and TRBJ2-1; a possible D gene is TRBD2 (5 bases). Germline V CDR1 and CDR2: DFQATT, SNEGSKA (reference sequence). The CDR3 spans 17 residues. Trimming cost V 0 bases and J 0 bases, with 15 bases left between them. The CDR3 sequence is CSARDLAGKSSYNEQFF. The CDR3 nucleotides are TGCAGTGCTAGAGATCTCGCGGGCAAGAGCTCCTACAATGAGCAGTTCTTC.